The clone carrying this T cell receptor (beta chain) has just one count. These data come from a study of blood T cell repertoires in COVID-19. On the study more broadly: Researchers got acute and convalescent COVID-19 samples from the United States, Italy and Spain. PBMCs, B-cell-depleted T cells, or T cells were the source of the cDNA or gDNA that made up the material.

The authors' processing: Counts of nucleated cells, estimated from reference gene primer amplification, were obtained. Data came from immunoSEQ multiplex PCR; TCRdb stores just in-frame clones and leaves some out. The V and J calls and clone size are taken from that table; D and trimming were inferred from the DNA. This sample carries about 210,000 clones, roughly 82% of them seen once, and the ten largest clones take 9.5% to 15%. Per the germline V gene, CDR1 is SGHNT and CDR2 is YENEEA. This CDR3 is 13 amino acids long. V lost 2 bases to trimming and J lost 1 base, with 5 bases between them. The V and J genes are TRBV11-3 and TRBJ1-1; D is undetermined. The sequence was collected from a woman between 40 and 50 years old with acute or convalescent COVID-19. What was sequenced was peripheral blood. CDR3 in DNA: TGTGCCAGCAGCTTACTATGGAACACTGAAGCTTTCTTT. Protein: CASSLLWNTEAFF.